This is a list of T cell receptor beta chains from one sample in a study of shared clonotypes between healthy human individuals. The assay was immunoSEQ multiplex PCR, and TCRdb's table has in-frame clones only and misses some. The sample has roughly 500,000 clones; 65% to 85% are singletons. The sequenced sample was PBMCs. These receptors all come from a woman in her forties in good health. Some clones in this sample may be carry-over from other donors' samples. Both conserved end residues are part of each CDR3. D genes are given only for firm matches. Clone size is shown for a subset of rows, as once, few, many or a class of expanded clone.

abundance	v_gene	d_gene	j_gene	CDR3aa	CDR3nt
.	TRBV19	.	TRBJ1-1	CASSTLGSGETEAFF	TGTGCCAGTAGTACCCTGGGGTCAGGGGAGACTGAAGCTTTCTTT
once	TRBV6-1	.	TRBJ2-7	CASSVFGGFDEQYF	TGTGCCAGCAGTGTCTTTGGGGGGTTCGACGAGCAGTACTTC
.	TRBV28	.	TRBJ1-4	CASSTWTDDNEKLFF	TGTGCCAGCAGTACCTGGACAGACGATAATGAAAAACTGTTTTTT
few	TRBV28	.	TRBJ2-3	CASSLPQTDTQYF	TGTGCCAGCAGTTTACCACAGACAGATACGCAGTATTTT
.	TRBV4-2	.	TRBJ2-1	CASSQGGQYNEQFF	TGTGCCAGCAGCCAAGGGGGGCAGTACAATGAGCAGTTCTTC
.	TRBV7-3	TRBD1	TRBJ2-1	CASSPGQGSYNEQFF	TGTGCCAGCAGCCCAGGACAGGGCTCCTACAATGAGCAGTTCTTC
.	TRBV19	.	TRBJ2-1	CASSIIGESSYNEQFF	TGTGCCAGTAGTATCATCGGGGAGAGCTCCTACAATGAGCAGTTCTTC
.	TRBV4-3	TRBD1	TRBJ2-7	CASSPDRDYEQYF	TGCGCCAGCAGCCCCGACAGGGACTACGAGCAGTACTTC
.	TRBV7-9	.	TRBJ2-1	CASSPRGGSSYNEQFF	TGTGCCAGCAGCCCACGTGGAGGCAGCTCCTACAATGAGCAGTTCTTC
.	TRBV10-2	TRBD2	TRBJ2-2	CASRTSGPTGELFF	TGCGCCAGCAGGACTAGCGGGCCCACCGGGGAGCTGTTTTTT
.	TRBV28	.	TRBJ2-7	CASLGNRQPDFGEQYF	TGTGCCAGCCTAGGAAACAGACAGCCTGACTTTGGCGAGCAGTACTTC
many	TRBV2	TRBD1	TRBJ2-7	CASRESRGMDF	TGTGCCAGCAGGGAAAGCAGGGGGATGGACTTC
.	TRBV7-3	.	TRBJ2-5	CASSRSERETQYF	TGTGCCAGCAGCCGTAGCGAGCGGGAGACCCAGTACTTC
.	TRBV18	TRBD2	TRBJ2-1	CASSTGTSGTYNEQFF	TGTGCCAGCTCAACAGGGACTAGCGGCACCTACAATGAGCAGTTCTTC
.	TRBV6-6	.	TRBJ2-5	CASSPLLGRGETQYF	TGTGCCAGCAGTCCCCTCCTGGGCAGGGGAGAGACCCAGTACTTC
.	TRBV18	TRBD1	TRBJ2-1	CASSPGTGVYEQFF	TGTGCCAGCTCGCCCGGGACAGGGGTCTATGAGCAGTTCTTC
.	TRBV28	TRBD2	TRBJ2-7	CASSLYGAGAGEQYF	TGTGCCAGCAGTTTGTATGGAGCGGGAGCTGGAGAGCAGTACTTC
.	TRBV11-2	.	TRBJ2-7	CASSSLRDGSYEQYF	TGTGCCAGCAGCTCCCTCCGGGACGGATCCTACGAGCAGTACTTC
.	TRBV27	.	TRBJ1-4	CASSLYFATNEKLFF	TGTGCCAGCAGTTTATATTTTGCAACTAATGAAAAACTGTTTTTT
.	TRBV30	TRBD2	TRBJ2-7	CAWSAAAGWGLAGITYVQYF	TGTGCCTGGAGTGCCGCTGCAGGATGGGGACTAGCGGGAATAACCTACGTGCAGTACTTC
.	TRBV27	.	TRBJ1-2	CASSRSWSVGYGYTF	TGTGCCAGCAGTAGGTCGTGGTCAGTCGGCTATGGCTACACCTTC
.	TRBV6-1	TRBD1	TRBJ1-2	CASRYGQDDNYGYTF	TGTGCCAGCAGGTACGGACAGGACGATAACTATGGCTACACCTTC
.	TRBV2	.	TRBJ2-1	CASSRRTRFF	TGTGCCAGCAGTCGGAGGACGCGGTTCTTC
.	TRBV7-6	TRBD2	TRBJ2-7	CASSPGLASEQYF	TGTGCCAGCAGCCCGGGACTAGCGAGTGAGCAGTACTTC
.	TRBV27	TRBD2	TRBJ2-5	CASSPRGTSLMGTQYF	TGTGCCAGCAGCCCTCGCGGGACTAGCCTCATGGGGACCCAGTACTTC
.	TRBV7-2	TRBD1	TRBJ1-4	CASSSQGTNEKLFF	TGTGCCAGCAGCTCACAGGGGACTAATGAAAAACTGTTTTTT
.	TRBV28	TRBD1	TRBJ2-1	CASSFAGTGGRNEQFF	TGTGCCAGCAGCTTCGCCGGGACAGGGGGTAGGAATGAGCAGTTCTTC